This T cell receptor beta chain came from a study of T cell responses to AZD1222 COVID-19 vaccine (dated by TCRdb to about 2021). For context, the study as a whole: TCR sequencing covered approximately 230 trial participants: around 210 given two doses of AZD1222 and approximately 25 given two doses of MenACWY control vaccine. Trial participants were enrolled into age subgroups of 18-55, 56-69 and 70-plus years, which contained around 150, 28 and 57 TCR-sequenced participants, respectively.

Paper-wide results and their limitations: Participants were mostly white British, with more females than males. The authors suggested clonal diversity may have been underestimated. Epitopes outside the regions mutated in the B.1.351 and B.1.1.7 variants were reportedly recognized by nearly half of the unique spike-specific TCRs. After two AZD1222 doses, both the breadth and the depth of spike-specific TCRs were significantly higher than at day 0 and than in MenACWY recipients. No day 14 peak-response samples were available, so repertoires were characterized only after the peak T cell response. CD4 TCRs associated with the vaccine covered the entire spike protein, and the dominant responses were in regions 160-218 and 743-854. Conclusions about previously exposed vaccinees are limited, since just a handful of AZD1222 recipients were seropositive for SARS-CoV-2 at baseline. In the small 56-69-year group, the increase in depth fell short of significance, most likely because of low power.

CDR1 and CDR2, per the germline V gene, are MDHEN and SYDVKM. Trimming removed 2 bases from V and 3 bases from J, leaving 10 bases between the germline ends. The CDR3 covers 14 residues, taking in both the cysteine and the phenylalanine. Only the CDR3 part of the read is kept: 42 bases, read in frame from the first base. The CDR3 regions of human TCRbeta chains were subjected to immunosequencing. In the paper's pipeline: Repertoire TCRs were checked for matches against a reference library of SARS-CoV-2-specific TCRs that had been generated using the MIRA antigen-specificity platform. Breadth meant the fraction of unique TCRs that were SARS-CoV-2-associated, whereas depth meant the fraction of total T cells that were SARS-CoV-2-associated. Each spike-specific TCR was assigned to its reactive spike region and to a CD4 or CD8 class using the MIRA data. Log10-transformed breadth and depth values were compared by one-way ANOVA with Sidak's multiple comparisons tests. The table was pulled from immuneACCESS by TCRdb, which kept in-frame rearrangements only. Such tables lose some clones; where checked, under half of the loss comes from unresolved V genes, and the rest has no known cause. The V and J calls and clone size are taken from that table; D and trimming were inferred from the DNA. Recorded for this sample are fewer than 90,000 clones; about 89% of them occurred a single time. Together, the top ten hold around 10% of the sample.

As regards this clone: There is no known antigen for this receptor. No quality values exist for individual bases; no much larger clone is one base distant.

Explained via the paper, the time point label denotes: about 28 days (+/-7) after the second vaccine dose. AZD1222 recipients with second doses at about 4 weeks or about 12 weeks were pooled, because spike-specific TCR depth and breadth did not differ between schedules. The vaccinee samples were drawn from two UK trials, COV001 and COV002, one of which was a single-blind randomized controlled phase 2/3 trial testing AZD1222 (ChAdOx1 nCoV-19) in healthy adults. For TCRbeta chain sequencing, PBMC samples were collected from trial participants at day 0 and at day 28 after the second dose. The sequencing used peripheral blood, collected 28 days after the second AZD1222 dose. The clonotype was recovered from an adult who received the AZD1222 COVID-19 vaccine. Recombination joined TRBV28 with TRBJ1-2, with a weak D call of TRBD1 (5 bases match). The CDR3 amino acid sequence is: CASSLLGVHYGYTF. The sequenced DNA is TGTGCCAGCAGTTTACTAGGGGTGCACTATGGCTACACCTTC.